This T cell receptor (beta chain) was recorded in a study of blood T cell repertoires in COVID-19. The assay was immunoSEQ multiplex PCR, and TCRdb's table has in-frame clones only and misses some. The repertoire includes some 350,000 clones, around 86% of them detected once, and nearly 6.5% sits in the top ten. This CDR3 spans 16 amino acids. Germline lookup yields CDR1 LGHNA and CDR2 YSLEER. Trimming at V came to 4 bases and at J to 10 bases, leaving 13 bases not matched to a gene. Sequenced input: peripheral blood. The TCR originated in a woman between 50 and 59 years old with COVID-19, enrolled during active disease. The chain has TRBV4-3 and TRBJ1-4; 9 bases match TRBD1. The CDR3 is CASSPTWDRVFLKLFF. The CDR3 region has the DNA TGCGCCAGCAGCCCCACTTGGGACAGGGTCTTTTTAAAACTGTTTTTT.